One TCR beta chain is described in this entry. The sample comes from a study of blood T cell repertoires in COVID-19. Study at large: The study drew acute and convalescent COVID-19 samples from the United States, Italy and Spain.

Germline values: CDR1 SGHTA, CDR2 FQGNSA. The CDR3 has 15 amino acids. Unmatched junction bases numbered 8, after V lost 6 bases and J lost 4 bases. Profiled with immunoSEQ multiplex PCR; TCRdb holds only in-frame clones, not every one. The table lists more than 400,000 clones, 70% to 90% of them singletons. The receptor was derived from a human donor in a cohort sampled during active COVID-19. This chain joins TRBV7-2 and TRBJ2-5, with 10 bases lining up with TRBD2. The sequencing input was peripheral blood. CDR3 protein: CASRPTSGVGETQYF. For the CDR3, the DNA is TGTGCCAGCAGGCCCACTAGCGGGGTAGGAGAGACCCAGTACTTC.